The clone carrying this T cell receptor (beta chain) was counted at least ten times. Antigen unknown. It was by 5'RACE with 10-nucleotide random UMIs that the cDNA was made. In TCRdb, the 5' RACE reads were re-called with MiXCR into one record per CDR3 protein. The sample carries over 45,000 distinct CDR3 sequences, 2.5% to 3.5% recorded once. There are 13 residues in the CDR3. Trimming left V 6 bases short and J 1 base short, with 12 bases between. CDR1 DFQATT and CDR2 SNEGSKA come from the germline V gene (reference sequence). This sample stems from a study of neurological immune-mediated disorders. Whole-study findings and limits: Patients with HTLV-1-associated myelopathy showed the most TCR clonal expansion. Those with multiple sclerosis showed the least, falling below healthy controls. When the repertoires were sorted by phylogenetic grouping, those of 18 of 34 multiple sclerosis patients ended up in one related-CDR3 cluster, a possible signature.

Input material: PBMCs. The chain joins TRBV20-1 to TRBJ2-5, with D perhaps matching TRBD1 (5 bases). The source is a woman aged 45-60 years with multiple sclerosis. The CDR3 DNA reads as TGCAGTGCCGTGGACACGACCCAAGAGACCCAGTACTTC. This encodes CSAVDTTQETQYF.